A selection of T cell receptor beta chains follows, all from one sample in a study of early T cells in non-severe SARS-CoV-2 infection. A single record per CDR3 protein comes from TCRdb applying MiXCR to the 5' RACE reads. The sample has about 70,000 distinct CDR3 sequences; approximately 13% are singletons. Sample: whole blood. The receptors stem from an adult who was a healthcare worker with PCR-confirmed SARS-CoV-2 infection or an uninfected control (not recorded which). CDR3s include the opening cysteine and the closing phenylalanine or tryptophan. Size tells how often a clone was seen (once, few, many) or the class of an expanded clone, and some rows leave it out.

many,TRBJ1-5,TRBV5-1,CASSLGGVDQPQHF
many,TRBJ1-2,TRBV29-1,CSVRQGHGYTF
many,TRBJ2-3,TRBV4-3,CASSQDEGARTDTQYF
many,TRBJ2-1,TRBV28,CASGTLFNEQFF
many,TRBJ2-1,TRBV4-3,CASSHGGRARIDEQFF
many,TRBJ1-5,TRBV19,CASGPGTGVQPQHF
many,TRBJ2-2,TRBV4-3,CASSQGWSRGGDTGELFF
-,TRBJ2-3,TRBV20-1,CSARVSGGTDTQYF
many,TRBJ2-5,TRBV12-3/TRBV12-4,CASRQERGAAETQYF
many,TRBJ2-2,TRBV7-2,CASRNLLGHGELFF
many,TRBJ2-3,TRBV11-2,CASSSIDTQYF
many,TRBJ2-5,TRBV10-1,CASSPGTSGVQETQYF
-,TRBJ2-2,TRBV6-2/TRBV6-3,CASTLGIGLTGELFF
many,TRBJ1-6,TRBV10-2,CASSRGPYNSPLHF
-,TRBJ1-2,TRBV10-2,CASTGTGNYGYTF
many,TRBJ2-7,TRBV28,CASSLTREGPPEQYF
many,TRBJ1-1,TRBV7-9,CASRLAVGARSTEAFF
many,TRBJ2-1,TRBV6-5,CASSSQGSSYNEQFF
few,TRBJ1-2,TRBV12-3/TRBV12-4,CASSRDNYGYTF
many,TRBJ2-7,TRBV9,CASSPGNKREGLPTYEQYF
many,TRBJ1-1,TRBV5-1,CASSFKGDAFF
many,TRBJ2-1,TRBV29-1,CSVGITYNEQFF
many,TRBJ2-3,TRBV18,CASSPIAGGPLKGDTQYF
many,TRBJ2-5,TRBV7-2,CASSQGLAGVYGETQYF
few,TRBJ2-4,TRBV28,CASSPKPGIQYF
many,TRBJ2-7,TRBV12-3/TRBV12-4,CASSRTVPSYEQYF
many,TRBJ1-1,TRBV20-1,CSAPRGAAGEAFF